These T cell receptor beta chains were read from a single sample in a study of OX40 agonist ivuxolimab in advanced cancers. Produced via immunoSEQ multiplex PCR; TCRdb's table is partial and in-frame only. Here the sample spans about 72,000 clones, roughly nine tenths being singletons. The sample here was CD4+ or CD8+ T cells sorted from blood, taken in a trial of the OX40 agonist ivuxolimab. These receptor sequences come from an adult with an advanced solid tumor such as melanoma, head and neck, liver or kidney cancer. CDR3s include the opening cysteine and the closing phenylalanine or tryptophan. A D gene is named only where the DNA matches it firmly. A row's size may be missing; if present it is once, few, many or a size class.

>TRBD1|.|TRBJ1-2|TRBV10-3
CAISDPRGHYGYTF
TGTGCCATCAGTGACCCCAGGGGGCACTATGGCTACACCTTC
>.|.|TRBJ2-7|TRBV2
CASRTPGAGEGFEQYF
TGTGCCAGCAGAACCCCTGGGGCAGGGGAAGGTTTCGAGCAGTACTTC
>.|.|TRBJ1-5|TRBV11-1
CASSLGTRQPQHF
TGTGCCAGCAGCTTAGGAACTCGACAGCCCCAGCATTTT
>.|.|TRBJ2-1|TRBV10-1
CASSRQPEGEQFF
TGCGCCAGCAGTCGACAACCCGAGGGTGAGCAGTTCTTC
>.|.|TRBJ1-2|TRBV27
CASSLDANYGYTF
TGTGCCAGCAGCTTGGATGCTAACTATGGCTACACCTTC
>TRBD2|.|TRBJ2-2|TRBV28
CASSSPWEGNTGELFF
TGTGCCAGCAGTTCCCCATGGGAGGGGAACACCGGGGAGCTGTTTTTT
>TRBD2|.|TRBJ2-1|TRBV7-9
CASSIGLAGSGEQFF
TGTGCCAGCAGCATAGGACTAGCGGGATCGGGTGAGCAGTTCTTC
>.|.|TRBJ1-2|TRBV7-6
CASSPQQGDYGYTF
TGTGCCAGCAGCCCTCAACAGGGAGACTATGGCTACACCTTC
>.|.|TRBJ1-6|TRBV30
CAWSGGDGNSPLHF
TGTGCCTGGAGTGGGGGGGACGGCAATTCACCCCTCCACTTT
>.|.|TRBJ2-3|TRBV7-2
CASSLVDENTQYF
TGTGCCAGCAGCTTAGTTGACGAAAATACGCAGTATTTT
>.|.|TRBJ2-7|TRBV7-2
CASSPGGVAAYEQYF
TGTGCCAGCAGCCCCGGAGGGGTTGCGGCCTACGAGCAGTACTTC
>.|.|TRBJ1-4|TRBV28
CASSSPRGGGNEKLFF
TGTGCCAGCAGTTCCCCTCGAGGGGGGGGAAATGAAAAACTGTTTTTT
>TRBD2|.|TRBJ2-3|TRBV11-3
CASSPHRGADTQYF
TGTGCCAGCAGCCCGCACCGGGGGGCAGATACGCAGTATTTT
>TRBD2|.|TRBJ2-5|TRBV5-1
CASSWDPSGRRETQYF
TGCGCCAGCAGCTGGGATCCTAGCGGGAGAAGAGAGACCCAGTACTTC
>.|.|TRBJ2-3|TRBV7-8
CASSLGFMDTQYF
TGTGCCAGCAGCTTAGGATTCATGGATACGCAGTATTTT
>TRBD1|.|TRBJ1-1|TRBV27
CASRDRVSDEAFF
TGTGCCAGCAGAGACAGGGTCTCAGATGAAGCTTTCTTT
>.|few|TRBJ2-5|TRBV19
CASSIATVQETQYF
TGTGCCAGTAGTATCGCGACTGTCCAAGAGACCCAGTACTTC
>TRBD2|.|TRBJ2-5|TRBV7-9
CASSSRLAGGPRETQYF
TGTGCCAGCAGCTCCAGACTAGCGGGAGGGCCCCGAGAGACCCAGTACTTC
>.|once|TRBJ2-7|TRBV2
CASRARDPGTYEQYF
TGTGCCAGCAGGGCTAGGGACCCGGGGACCTACGAGCAGTACTTC
>.|.|TRBJ1-2|TRBV15
CATSRDQEVGSGYTF
TGTGCCACCAGCAGAGATCAGGAGGTGGGCAGTGGCTACACCTTC
>TRBD1|.|TRBJ2-3|TRBV9
CASSIRQGADTQYF
TGTGCCAGCAGCATACGACAGGGGGCAGATACGCAGTATTTT
>TRBD2|.|TRBJ2-7|TRBV6-6
CASTRGLAGDIHEQYF
TGTGCCAGCACCAGAGGACTAGCGGGAGATATCCACGAGCAGTACTTC
>.|few|TRBJ1-5|TRBV2
CASTQTDSNQPQHF
TGTGCCAGCACCCAGACAGATAGCAATCAGCCCCAGCATTTT
>.|.|TRBJ2-3|TRBV30
CAWSVGRTPAMGDTQYF
TGTGCCTGGAGTGTAGGACGTACGCCGGCGATGGGAGATACGCAGTATTTT
>.|.|TRBJ2-1|TRBV7-9
CASSLFGNYNEQFF
TGTGCCAGCAGCTTATTTGGGAATTACAATGAGCAGTTCTTC
>TRBD2|.|TRBJ2-5|TRBV7-6
CASRQQVAGREETQYF
TGTGCCAGCAGGCAGCAGGTTGCCGGGAGGGAAGAGACCCAGTACTTC
>TRBD1|.|TRBJ1-1|TRBV28
CASSPRTGGPTEAFF
TGTGCCAGCAGTCCCCGGACAGGGGGACCCACTGAAGCTTTCTTT
>.|.|TRBJ2-3|TRBV2
CASSERVGTDTQYF
TGTGCCAGCAGTGAGAGAGTCGGCACAGATACGCAGTATTTT
>TRBD1|.|TRBJ2-7|TRBV6-5
CASSSLGQAPYEQYF
TGTGCCAGCAGCTCTCTTGGACAGGCGCCCTACGAGCAGTACTTC
>.|.|TRBJ1-1|TRBV18
CASSPGGNTEAFF
TGTGCCAGCTCACCAGGAGGGAACACTGAAGCTTTCTTT
>.|.|TRBJ1-3|TRBV28
CASSPKVASGNTIYF
TGTGCCAGCAGTCCAAAGGTGGCGTCGGGAAACACCATATATTTT
>TRBD1|.|TRBJ2-1|TRBV6-4
CASSEDRYNEQFF
TGTGCCAGCAGCGAGGACAGGTACAATGAGCAGTTCTTC
>.|.|TRBJ1-5|TRBV6-1
CASSLPGQGRQPQHF
TGTGCCAGCAGCCTGCCGGGACAAGGGAGACAGCCCCAGCATTTT
>.|.|TRBJ1-1|TRBV30
CAWNPGGGTEAFF
TGTGCCTGGAACCCGGGGGGCGGCACTGAAGCTTTCTTT
>.|.|TRBJ2-3|TRBV5-4
CASSLGQNTDTQYF
TGTGCCAGCAGCTTGGGTCAGAACACAGATACGCAGTATTTT
>.|.|TRBJ2-2|TRBV30
CAWSVLGNTGELFF
TGTGCCTGGAGTGTACTCGGGAACACCGGGGAGCTGTTTTTT
>.|.|TRBJ1-2|TRBV19
CASISTGDGYTF
TGTGCCAGTATCTCGACGGGAGATGGCTACACCTTC
>.|.|TRBJ2-7|TRBV7-8
CTSTARSSYEQYF
TGTACCAGCACCGCAAGGAGCTCCTACGAGCAGTACTTC
>.|once|TRBJ2-5|TRBV25-1
CASSDSPGGQRETQYF
TGTGCCAGCAGTGACTCCCCCGGGGGGCAGAGGGAGACCCAGTACTTC
>.|.|TRBJ2-6|TRBV6-6
CASSTTGANVLTF
TGTGCCAGCAGTACGACTGGGGCCAACGTCCTGACTTTC
>TRBD1|.|TRBJ1-3|TRBV9
CASSSPPGGSGNTIYF
TGTGCCAGCAGCTCCCCGCCAGGGGGTTCTGGAAACACCATATATTTT
>.|.|TRBJ2-5|TRBV11-3
CASSFSYGPQETQYF
TGTGCCAGCAGCTTTTCTTACGGGCCGCAAGAGACCCAGTACTTC
>TRBD2|.|TRBJ2-1|TRBV5-1
CASSSLGAGDYNEQFF
TGCGCCAGCAGCTCCCTTGGAGCGGGGGACTACAATGAGCAGTTCTTC
>TRBD1|.|TRBJ1-2|TRBV30
CAKGQGDGYTF
TGTGCCAAGGGACAGGGAGACGGCTACACCTTC
>TRBD1|.|TRBJ2-7|TRBV6-1
CASRSTGGMDEQYF
TGTGCCAGCAGGAGTACAGGGGGGATGGACGAGCAGTACTTC
>TRBD1|.|TRBJ1-1|TRBV14
CASSQVQGAAEAFF
TGTGCCAGCAGCCAAGTACAGGGGGCAGCTGAAGCTTTCTTT
>.|once|TRBJ1-2|TRBV2
CASSERGAASLNYGYTF
TGTGCCAGCAGTGAAAGGGGCGCAGCCTCCCTGAACTATGGCTACACCTTC
>.|.|TRBJ2-1|TRBV15
CATSRGGNEQFF
TGTGCCACCAGCAGAGGTGGCAATGAGCAGTTCTTC
>.|.|TRBJ1-4|TRBV19
CASQDRAYVTNEKLFF
TGTGCCAGTCAAGACAGAGCCTACGTAACTAATGAAAAACTGTTTTTT
>.|.|TRBJ2-3|TRBV18
CASSPDTDTQYF
TGTGCCAGCTCACCAGATACAGATACGCAGTATTTT
>.|.|TRBJ1-4|TRBV10-3
CAISESDPWTNEKLFF
TGTGCCATCAGTGAGTCGGACCCGTGGACTAATGAAAAACTGTTTTTT
>TRBD2|.|TRBJ2-7|TRBV19
CASSLAGASYEQYF
TGTGCCAGTAGTTTAGCGGGAGCCTCCTACGAGCAGTACTTC
>.|.|TRBJ2-7|TRBV5-4
CASSRQLTYEQYF
TGTGCCAGCTCGAGACAGCTTACCTACGAGCAGTACTTC
>.|.|TRBJ1-2|TRBV27
CASSSSGLNYGYTF
TGTGCCAGCAGTTCCAGCGGACTTAACTATGGCTACACCTTC